This T cell receptor (beta chain) was sequenced in a study of PD-L1 blockade in urothelial cancer. For the study at large: Blood analysis was done at 3 weeks (second dose) and 6 weeks after treatment began.

PCRs each included synthetic TCR analog templates spiked in. The assay was immunoSEQ multiplex PCR, and TCRdb's table has in-frame clones only and misses some. The sample shows about 74,000 clones, 80% to 90% of them seen only once. This CDR3 spans 15 amino acids. From germline, CDR1 is SGHDT and CDR2 YYEEEE. Trimming at V came to 0 bases and at J to 4 bases, leaving 3 bases not matched to a gene. Patients were diagnosed with urothelial carcinoma, either locally advanced or metastatic. All patients handed over anywhere from 1 to 8 samples, pretreatment and on-treatment. The material sequenced was PBMCs, taken around atezolizumab (anti-PD-L1) treatment. The TCR was taken from a man aged 65-85 years with urothelial cancer. The chain uses TRBV5-6 and TRBJ2-1, with 8 bases fitting TRBD1. CDR3 bases: TGTGCCAGCAGCTTGGATGGGACAGGATACAATGAGCAGTTCTTC. Its translation is CASSLDGTGYNEQFF.